Below are 18 T cell receptor beta chains sequenced from a single sample in a study of blood T cell repertoires in COVID-19. Produced via immunoSEQ multiplex PCR; TCRdb's table is partial and in-frame only. Of about 160,000 clones in the sample, approximately 80% are singletons; the top ten hold approximately 8%. The specimen was PBMCs or T cells enriched from blood (not recorded which). All receptors come from a woman aged 45-59 years who had recovered from COVID-19.

The chain's CDR3 is CASSGQGAYEQYF. CDR3 coding DNA: TGTGCCAGCTCGGGACAGGGAGCCTACGAGCAGTACTTC. This chain joins TRBV18 and TRBJ2-7; TRBD1 matches at 9 bases. J gave up 2 bases and V 6 bases, and 2 bases lay outside the gene matches. The CDR3 runs 13 residues. Germline V gene lookup returns CDR1 KGHSH and CDR2 LQKENI.

The rearrangement joins TRBV3-1 (or the pseudogene TRBV3-2) to TRBJ2-1; TRBD1 matches 7 bases. CDR1 is LGHDT and CDR2 is YNNKEL in the germline V gene (reference sequence). This CDR3 has 13 residues. V trimming: 4 bases; J trimming: 3 bases; junction bases outside the gene matches: 0. The CDR3 spells CASSRQGYNEQFF. For the CDR3, the DNA is TGTGCCAGCAGCCGACAGGGCTACAATGAGCAGTTCTTC.

This rearrangement joins TRBV9 to TRBJ1-5, with 11 bases aligning to TRBD1. CDR3 length: 15 amino acids. The junction had 0 bases not matched to a gene; V was cut back by 2 bases and J by 2 bases. Germline CDR1 reads SGDLS; CDR2 reads YYNGEE. CDR3 residues: CASSVGQGGNQPQHF. In DNA form, the CDR3 reads TGTGCCAGCAGCGTGGGACAGGGGGGCAATCAGCCCCAGCATTTT. Based on the CDR3 plus reference TRBV9 and TRBJ1-5, the full variable domain is DSGVTQTPKHLITATGQRVTLRCSPRSGDLSVYWYQQSLDQGLQFLIQYYNGEERAKGNILERFSAQQFPDLHSELNLSSLELGDSALYFCASSVGQGGNQPQHFGDGTRLSIL.

The rearrangement uses TRBV2 and TRBJ2-3; 8 bases agree with TRBD1. CDR3 length equals 17 residues. V trimming: 5 bases; J trimming: 0 bases; junction bases outside the gene matches: 10. Germline CDR1 reads SNHLY; CDR2 reads FYNNEI. DNA of the CDR3: TGTGCCAGCAGTCCTGGGACAGGAGGGTTTAGCACAGATACGCAGTATTTT. Protein product: CASSPGTGGFSTDTQYF.

The V gene is TRBV3-1 (or the pseudogene TRBV3-2), the J gene TRBJ1-2, with 10 bases lining up with TRBD1. From germline, CDR1 is LGHDT and CDR2 YNNKEL (reference sequence). The CDR3 totals 17 residues. V dropped 0 bases and J dropped 8; count of bases not matched to a gene: 12. The CDR3: CASSQDPQRQGARGYTF. As DNA, the CDR3 is TGTGCCAGCAGCCAAGATCCCCAACGACAGGGGGCGCGGGGCTACACCTTC.

The rearrangement joins TRBV7-2 to TRBJ1-5, with D perhaps TRBD1 (5 bases). From germline, CDR1 is SGHTA and CDR2 FQGNSA. V lost 5 bases and J 0 bases, leaving 11 bases between the germline ends. The CDR3 consists of 15 residues. CDR3 in amino acids: CASSSRDSSNQPQHF. The DNA for the CDR3 is TGTGCCAGCAGCAGCCGGGACTCTAGCAATCAGCCCCAGCATTTT.

This clone showed up many times. The rearrangement uses TRBV2 and TRBJ1-1; no clear D. The V end lost 3 bases, the J end lost 2 bases, and 4 bases lay between the germline ends. The CDR3 runs to 12 residues. From germline, CDR1 is SNHLY and CDR2 FYNNEI. CDR3 sequence: CASSDSNTEAFF. The CDR3 DNA is TGTGCCAGCAGTGATAGTAACACTGAAGCTTTCTTT.

The chain is built from TRBV18 and TRBJ2-7; 10 nucleotides line up with TRBD1. V shed 4 bases and J 4 bases; nucleotides not matched to a gene: 10. CDR3 size: 16 residues. Germline CDR1 is KGHSH and CDR2 is LQKENI. The CDR3 coding sequence is TGTGCCAGCTCACTGGGAGCCGGGACAGGGGCGTACGAGCAGTACTTC. This codes for CASSLGAGTGAYEQYF.

DNA for the CDR3: TGCAGTGCTAGGTCTCCCCTCCACTTT. Amino acid sequence: CSARSPLHF. The chain has TRBV20-1 and TRBJ1-6; D gene ambiguous. V was trimmed by 3 bases and J by 13 bases, leaving 4 bases between them. Looked up from germline, CDR1 is DFQATT and CDR2 is SNEGSKA (reference sequence). This CDR3 spans 9 amino acids.

The chain combines TRBV25-1 with TRBJ2-7; 8 bases map to TRBD2. Germline CDR1 MGHDK, CDR2 SYGVNS. J lost 4 bases, V lost 5 bases, and 13 bases had no gene match. CDR3 length equals 16 residues. The CDR3: CASSMPGGDGLYEQYF. The CDR3 DNA sequence: TGTGCCAGCAGTATGCCCGGGGGGGACGGGTTGTACGAGCAGTACTTC.

This chain connects TRBV19 to TRBJ1-1; D uncertain. This CDR3 has 13 residues. V was trimmed by 6 bases and J by 5 bases, leaving 13 bases between them. Germline V gene lookup returns CDR1 LNHDA and CDR2 SQIVND (reference sequence). CDR3 protein: CASSQRGPTEAFF. The CDR3 DNA follows: TGTGCCAGTAGCCAGCGCGGCCCTACTGAAGCTTTCTTT.

The gene calls are TRBV7-9 and TRBJ2-3, with 11 positions matching TRBD1. The CDR3 extends over 15 amino acids. With V trimmed by 5 bases and J by 6 bases, 7 bases remained unmatched. CDR1 and CDR2 from the germline V gene are SEHNR and FQNEAQ (reference sequence). The CDR3 region has the DNA TGTGCCAGCAGCCCGGGACAGGGGGTAGGGGATACGCAGTATTTT. This encodes CASSPGQGVGDTQYF.

This chain joins TRBV3-1 (or the pseudogene TRBV3-2) and TRBJ2-7; D remains ambiguous. From germline, CDR1 is LGHDT and CDR2 YNNKEL (reference sequence). The CDR3 extends over 13 amino acids. With 1 base removed from V and 0 bases from J, the gap between germline ends came to 4 bases. The CDR3 DNA reads as TGTGCCAGCAGCCAAGTCTCCTCCTACGAGCAGTACTTC. It yields the protein CASSQVSSYEQYF.

This sequence joins TRBV27 and TRBJ1-6; unclear D gene. In germline, CDR1 is MNHEY, CDR2 SMNVEV (reference sequence). V lost 3 bases and J 7 bases, leaving 4 bases between the germline ends. CDR3 length: 12 residues. CDR3 sequence reads: CASSFLNSPLHF. The CDR3 bases are TGTGCCAGCAGTTTTCTGAATTCACCCCTCCACTTT.

The chain employs TRBV7-9 and TRBJ2-7; 7 bases match TRBD1. J lost 6 bases, V lost 1 base, and 9 bases had no gene match. CDR1 and CDR2 (germline): SEHNR, FQNEAQ (reference sequence). The CDR3 has 15 residues. The CDR3 is CASSLGRTGWPEQYF. For the CDR3, the DNA is TGTGCCAGCAGCTTAGGGAGGACAGGATGGCCCGAGCAGTACTTC.

Only a few counts were recorded for this clone. CDR3 amino acids: CAISESAGGRGAGQPQHF. In nucleotides, the CDR3 is TGTGCCATCAGTGAGTCGGCGGGAGGTAGGGGAGCTGGTCAGCCCCAGCATTTT. The chain couples TRBV10-3 to TRBJ1-5, with D perhaps TRBD1 (5 bases). Germline lookup yields CDR1 ENHRY and CDR2 SYGVKD. The CDR3 runs 18 residues. The V gene lost 0 bases and the J gene lost 6 bases, with 21 bases spanning the gap.

This clone was seen only once. The chain carries TRBV28 and TRBJ2-3; 9 nucleotides line up with TRBD2. The CDR3 loop spans 16 amino acids. Germline values: CDR1 MDHEN, CDR2 SYDVKM. Trimming cost V 7 bases and J 5 bases; bases outside gene matches: 13. The CDR3 DNA sequence: TGTGCCAGCACCCTGCAGGGACTAGCCACTGAAGATACGCAGTATTTT. Residues: CASTLQGLATEDTQYF.

This clone was seen once. The gene calls are TRBV28 and TRBJ2-1, with 7 bases that match TRBD2. CDR1 and CDR2 from the germline V gene are MDHEN and SYDVKM. The length of the CDR3 is 14 residues. V shed 8 bases, J shed 12 bases, and the junction held 16 bases outside the gene matches. The CDR3 spells CASHTLAGEVGQFF. Written as DNA, the CDR3 is TGTGCCAGCCACACACTGGCGGGGGAGGTGGGGCAGTTCTTC.